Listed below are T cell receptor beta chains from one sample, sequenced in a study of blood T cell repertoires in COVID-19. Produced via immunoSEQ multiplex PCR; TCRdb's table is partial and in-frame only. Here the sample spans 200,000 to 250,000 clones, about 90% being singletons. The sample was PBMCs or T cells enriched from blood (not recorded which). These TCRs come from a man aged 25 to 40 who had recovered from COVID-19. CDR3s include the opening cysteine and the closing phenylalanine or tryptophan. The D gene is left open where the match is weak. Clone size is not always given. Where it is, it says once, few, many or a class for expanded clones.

CDR3aa: CASSLETAFGEQYF; CDR3nt: TGTGCCAGCAGCTTAGAGACAGCCTTCGGCGAGCAGTACTTC; d_gene: .; abundance: .; v_gene: TRBV7-2; j_gene: TRBJ2-7
CDR3aa: CAWSSEVGYTF; CDR3nt: TGTGCCTGGAGTTCCGAGGTTGGCTACACCTTC; d_gene: .; abundance: .; v_gene: TRBV30; j_gene: TRBJ1-2
CDR3aa: CASDRGSNQPQHF; CDR3nt: TGTGCCAGTGATCGGGGGAGCAATCAGCCCCAGCATTTT; d_gene: .; abundance: .; v_gene: TRBV19; j_gene: TRBJ1-5
CDR3aa: CASSLLDGGQNTGELFF; CDR3nt: TGTGCCAGCAGCTTACTCGATGGCGGGCAGAACACCGGGGAGCTGTTTTTT; d_gene: .; abundance: .; v_gene: TRBV11-2; j_gene: TRBJ2-2
CDR3aa: CASSLRAGRETQYF; CDR3nt: TGCGCCAGCAGCTTACGAGCGGGCCGAGAGACCCAGTACTTC; d_gene: .; abundance: many; v_gene: TRBV5-1; j_gene: TRBJ2-5
CDR3aa: CASSPNRRDTANYGYTF; CDR3nt: TGTGCCAGCTCACCAAACCGCCGGGACACCGCTAACTATGGCTACACCTTC; d_gene: .; abundance: .; v_gene: TRBV18; j_gene: TRBJ1-2
CDR3aa: CASSGQGRYGYTF; CDR3nt: TGTGCCAGCAGTGGACAGGGTCGTTATGGCTACACCTTC; d_gene: TRBD1; abundance: .; v_gene: TRBV27; j_gene: TRBJ1-2
CDR3aa: CASSPRFNEKLFF; CDR3nt: TGTGCCAGTAGTCCCAGATTTAATGAAAAACTGTTTTTT; d_gene: .; abundance: .; v_gene: TRBV19; j_gene: TRBJ1-4
CDR3aa: CASSLMTGSGANVLTF; CDR3nt: TGTGCCAGCAGCCTCATGACAGGGTCTGGGGCCAACGTCCTGACTTTC; d_gene: TRBD1; abundance: many; v_gene: TRBV13; j_gene: TRBJ2-6
CDR3aa: CASSSSQMNTEAFF; CDR3nt: TGTGCCAGCAGCTCCTCACAGATGAACACTGAAGCTTTCTTT; d_gene: .; abundance: .; v_gene: TRBV5-4; j_gene: TRBJ1-1
CDR3aa: CASSLSDRRAFF; CDR3nt: TGTGCCAGCAGTTTAAGCGACAGACGCGCTTTCTTT; d_gene: .; abundance: .; v_gene: TRBV28; j_gene: TRBJ1-1
CDR3aa: CASRGGAYNEQFF; CDR3nt: TGTGCCAGCAGAGGGGGCGCCTACAATGAGCAGTTCTTC; d_gene: TRBD1; abundance: .; v_gene: TRBV27; j_gene: TRBJ2-1
CDR3aa: CASSYSGTGVYEQYF; CDR3nt: TGTGCCAGCAGTTACTCGGGGACAGGGGTCTACGAGCAGTACTTC; d_gene: TRBD1; abundance: .; v_gene: TRBV6-5; j_gene: TRBJ2-7
CDR3aa: CASVDLAGGPRNEQFF; CDR3nt: TGCGCCAGCGTTGATTTAGCGGGGGGGCCTAGAAATGAGCAGTTCTTC; d_gene: TRBD2; abundance: .; v_gene: TRBV4-1; j_gene: TRBJ2-1
CDR3aa: CASSQDGTSGEQFF; CDR3nt: TGTGCCAGCAGCCAAGACGGGACTAGCGGGGAGCAGTTCTTC; d_gene: TRBD2; abundance: .; v_gene: TRBV3-1/TRBV3-2; j_gene: TRBJ2-1
CDR3aa: CASSDEDRTNTGELFF; CDR3nt: TGTGCCAGCAGCGATGAGGACAGGACGAACACCGGGGAGCTGTTTTTT; d_gene: TRBD1; abundance: .; v_gene: TRBV3-1/TRBV3-2; j_gene: TRBJ2-2
CDR3aa: CAIRPRVGEAFF; CDR3nt: TGTGCCATCAGACCTCGGGTAGGCGAAGCTTTCTTT; d_gene: .; abundance: .; v_gene: TRBV10-3; j_gene: TRBJ1-1
CDR3aa: CASSLNRISSNQPQHF; CDR3nt: TGTGCCAGCAGCTTGAACAGAATCTCCAGCAATCAGCCCCAGCATTTT; d_gene: .; abundance: .; v_gene: TRBV7-8; j_gene: TRBJ1-5
CDR3aa: CASSGTSGRAPTPNEQFF; CDR3nt: TGTGCCAGCAGTGGGACTAGCGGGAGGGCCCCCACCCCCAATGAGCAGTTCTTC; d_gene: TRBD2; abundance: .; v_gene: TRBV28; j_gene: TRBJ2-1
CDR3aa: CASSPPLGASGYEQYF; CDR3nt: TGTGCCAGCAGTCCCCCACTCGGGGCTAGCGGATACGAGCAGTACTTC; d_gene: TRBD2; abundance: .; v_gene: TRBV6-2/TRBV6-3; j_gene: TRBJ2-7
CDR3aa: CASSQDWPGLAGSSYNEQFF; CDR3nt: TGTGCCAGCAGCCAAGATTGGCCGGGACTAGCGGGGAGCTCCTACAATGAGCAGTTCTTC; d_gene: TRBD2; abundance: few; v_gene: TRBV3-1/TRBV3-2; j_gene: TRBJ2-1
CDR3aa: CASSPAGQGGYGYTF; CDR3nt: TGTGCCAGCAGCCCCGCGGGACAGGGGGGGTATGGCTACACCTTC; d_gene: TRBD1; abundance: .; v_gene: TRBV5-4; j_gene: TRBJ1-2